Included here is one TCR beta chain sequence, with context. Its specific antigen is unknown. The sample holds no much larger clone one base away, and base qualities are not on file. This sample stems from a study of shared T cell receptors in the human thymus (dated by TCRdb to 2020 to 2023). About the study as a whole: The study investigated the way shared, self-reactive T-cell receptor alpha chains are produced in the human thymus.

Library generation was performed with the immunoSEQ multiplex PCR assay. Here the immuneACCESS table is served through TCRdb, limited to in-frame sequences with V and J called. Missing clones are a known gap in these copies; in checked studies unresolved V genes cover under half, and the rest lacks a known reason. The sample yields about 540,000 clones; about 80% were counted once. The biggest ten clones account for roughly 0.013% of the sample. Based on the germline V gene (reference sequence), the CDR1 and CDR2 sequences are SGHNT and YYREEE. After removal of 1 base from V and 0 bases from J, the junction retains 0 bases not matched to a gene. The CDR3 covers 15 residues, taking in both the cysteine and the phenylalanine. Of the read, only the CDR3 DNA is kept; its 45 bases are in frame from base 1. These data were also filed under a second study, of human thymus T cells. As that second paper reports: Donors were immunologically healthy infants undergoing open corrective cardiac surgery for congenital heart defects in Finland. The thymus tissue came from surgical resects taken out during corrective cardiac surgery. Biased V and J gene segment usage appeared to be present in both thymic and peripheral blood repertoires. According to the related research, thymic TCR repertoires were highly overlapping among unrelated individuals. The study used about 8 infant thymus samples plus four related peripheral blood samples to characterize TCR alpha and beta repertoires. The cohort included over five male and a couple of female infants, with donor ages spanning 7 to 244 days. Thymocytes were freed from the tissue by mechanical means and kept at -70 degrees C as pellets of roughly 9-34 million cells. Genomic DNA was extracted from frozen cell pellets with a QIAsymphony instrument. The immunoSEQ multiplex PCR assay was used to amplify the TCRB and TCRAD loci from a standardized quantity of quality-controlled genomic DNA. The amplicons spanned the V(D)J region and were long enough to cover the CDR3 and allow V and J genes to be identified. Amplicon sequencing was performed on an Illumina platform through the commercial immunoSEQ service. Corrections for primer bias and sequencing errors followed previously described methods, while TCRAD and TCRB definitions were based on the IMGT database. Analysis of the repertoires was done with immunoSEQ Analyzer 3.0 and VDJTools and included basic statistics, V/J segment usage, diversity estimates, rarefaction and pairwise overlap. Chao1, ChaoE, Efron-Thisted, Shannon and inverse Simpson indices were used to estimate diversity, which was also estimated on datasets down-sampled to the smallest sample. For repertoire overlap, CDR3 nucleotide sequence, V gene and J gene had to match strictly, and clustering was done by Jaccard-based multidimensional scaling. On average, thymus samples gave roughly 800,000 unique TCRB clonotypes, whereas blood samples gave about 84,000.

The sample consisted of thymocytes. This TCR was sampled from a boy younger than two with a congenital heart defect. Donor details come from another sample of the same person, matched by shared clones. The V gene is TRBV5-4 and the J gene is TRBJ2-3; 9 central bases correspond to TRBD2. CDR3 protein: CASSLTSGSTDTQYF. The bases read TGTGCCAGCAGCTTGACTAGCGGGAGCACAGATACGCAGTATTTT.